Detailed here is one T cell receptor beta chain. The antigen is not known. Germline V gene sequence: CDR1 WSHSY, CDR2 SAAADI. The CDR3 totals 14 residues. The ends lost 3 bases at V and 1 base at J; junction bases unmatched: 1. This specimen comes from a study of long-term antiretroviral therapy in people with HIV. Broader study findings: Upon ART, diversity increased but remained lower than transplant donor controls. ART adherence was not documented, and neither viral resistance nor therapy changes had any data.

An immunoSEQ assay, version v3.0, was performed at survey level. Using immunoSEQ multiplex PCR, the repertoire was profiled, and TCRdb retains in-frame clones only, with some absent. In the table there are approximately 28,000 clones, approximately 95% of which are singletons. The clonotype comes from a man aged 25 to 40 with HIV. This chain connects TRBV10-2 to TRBJ2-3; 7 bases line up with TRBD2. The material sequenced was unsorted PBMCs, taken 5.3 years after starting antiretroviral therapy. This CDR3 is CASSDSGGTDTQYF. The DNA for the CDR3 is TGCGCCAGCAGTGACAGCGGGGGCACAGATACGCAGTATTTT.